The 3 T cell receptor beta chains given below trace back to one sample, sequenced in a study of blood T cell repertoires in COVID-19. Only in-frame clones appear in the TCRdb table, and some are missing; sequencing was by immunoSEQ multiplex PCR. Among more than 130,000 clones, about 87% were seen once, and the ten largest hold approximately 4.2%. Sequenced sample: peripheral blood. The source of these receptors is a woman aged 40-49 years with acute or convalescent COVID-19.

The chain has TRBV6-5 and TRBJ2-1, with TRBD1 matching 11 bases. Germline trimming cut 6 bases from V and 5 bases from J; bases unmatched to any gene: 3. This CDR3 has 14 amino acids. Per the germline V gene, CDR1 is MNHEY and CDR2 is SVGAGI. This CDR3 reads CASRRDRGNNEQFF. CDR3 nucleotides: TGTGCCAGCAGACGGGACAGGGGGAACAATGAGCAGTTCTTC.

V is TRBV7-2 and J is TRBJ2-3; 9 bases agree with TRBD2. Germline CDR1 and CDR2: SGHTA and FQGNSA. V trimming: 2 bases; J trimming: 4 bases; junction bases outside the gene matches: 13. The CDR3 length is 18 residues. Written as DNA, the CDR3 is TGTGCCAGCAGCTTACCCTTGGCGGGAGGGCCTATGGCAGATACGCAGTATTTT. Translation: CASSLPLAGGPMADTQYF. Full variable domain (rest looked up from reference TRBV7-2 and TRBJ2-3): GAGVSQSPSNKVTEKGKDVELRCDPISGHTALYWYRQSLGQGLEFLIYFQGNSAPDKSGLPSDRFSAERTGGSVSTLTIQRTQQEDSAVYLCASSLPLAGGPMADTQYFGPGTRLTVL.

This clone was detected only a few times. The V call is TRBV4-3, the J call TRBJ2-3; TRBD2 agrees at 11 bases. This CDR3 is 15 amino acids long. Germline lookup yields CDR1 LGHNA and CDR2 YSLEER. Unmatched junction bases numbered 7, after V lost 5 bases and J lost 6 bases. CDR3 region: CASSLLAGDEDTQYF. DNA of the CDR3: TGCGCCAGCAGCTTACTAGCGGGAGACGAGGATACGCAGTATTTT.